The sequence of this TCR beta chain was determined in a study of cytomegalovirus exposure and HLA in healthy donors. Study in general: The approximately 120 validation repertoires were reported in a later analysis to have been generated on the same platform as the roughly 670 first-cohort repertoires.

Measured with immunoSEQ multiplex PCR; TCRdb has only the in-frame clones, and not every one. The sample carries 180,000 or so clones, roughly 86% recorded once. CDR1 is KGHSH and CDR2 is LQKENI in the germline V gene. This CDR3 comprises 14 residues. Trimming removed 4 bases at V and 0 bases at J, with 9 bases between. About this clone: The target antigen is unknown.

Whole-study findings and limits: Most observed TCR sequences were rare, whereas some public TCRs were detected in many donors. According to a subsequent analysis, TCR clusters identified in the first cohort showed a tendency to co-occur across the roughly 130 validation repertoires.

The sequence was collected from a man aged 18-30 years in good health and CMV-seropositive. Sequencing was carried out using PBMCs. This sequence joins TRBV18 and TRBJ1-1, with D tentatively TRBD1 (6 bases). The CDR3 DNA reads as TGTGCCAGCTCACGGGGACAAGTGAACACTGAAGCTTTCTTT. Amino acid sequence: CASSRGQVNTEAFF.